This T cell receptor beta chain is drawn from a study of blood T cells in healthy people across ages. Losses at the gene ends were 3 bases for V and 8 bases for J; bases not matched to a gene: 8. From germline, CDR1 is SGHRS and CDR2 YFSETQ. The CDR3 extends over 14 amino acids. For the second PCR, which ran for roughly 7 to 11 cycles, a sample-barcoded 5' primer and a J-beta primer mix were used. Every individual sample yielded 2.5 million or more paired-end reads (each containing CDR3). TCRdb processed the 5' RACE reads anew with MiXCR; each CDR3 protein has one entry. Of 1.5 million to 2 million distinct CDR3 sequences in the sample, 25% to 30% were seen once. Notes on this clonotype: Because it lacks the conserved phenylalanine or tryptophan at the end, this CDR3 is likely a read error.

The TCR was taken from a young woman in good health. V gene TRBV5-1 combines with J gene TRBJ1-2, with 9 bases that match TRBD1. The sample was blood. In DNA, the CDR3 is TGCGCCAGCAGCTCAGTACAGGGGGCGCAGGGCTACACCTGC. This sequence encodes CASSSVQGAQGYTC.